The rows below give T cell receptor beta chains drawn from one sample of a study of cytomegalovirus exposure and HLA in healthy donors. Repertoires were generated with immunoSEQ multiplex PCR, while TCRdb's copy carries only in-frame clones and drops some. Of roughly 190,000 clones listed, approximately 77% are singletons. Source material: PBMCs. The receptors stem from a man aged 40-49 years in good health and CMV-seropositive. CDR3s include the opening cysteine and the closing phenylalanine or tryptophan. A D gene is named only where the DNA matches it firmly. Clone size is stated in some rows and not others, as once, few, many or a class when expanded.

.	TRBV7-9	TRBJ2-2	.	TGTGCCAGCCCAGTTCACCGCGGGGAGAACACCGGGGAGCTGTTTTTT	CASPVHRGENTGELFF
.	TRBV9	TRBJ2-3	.	TGTGCCAGCAGCCATCCCGTGGATGGGCCGGGGGATACGCAGTATTTT	CASSHPVDGPGDTQYF
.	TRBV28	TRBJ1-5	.	TGTGCCAGCAGGGACCCGTTTGGGGGCTCCAGCAATCAGCCCCAGCATTTT	CASRDPFGGSSNQPQHF
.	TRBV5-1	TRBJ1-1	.	TGCGCCAGCAGCGCGGACAGTCTCACTGAAGCTTTCTTT	CASSADSLTEAFF
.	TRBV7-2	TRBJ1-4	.	TGTGCCAGCAGCTTAGAGAGGTCATATGGTGAAAAACTGTTTTTT	CASSLERSYGEKLFF
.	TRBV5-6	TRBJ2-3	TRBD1	TGTGCCAGCAGCGCCCGACAGGGGTTACCCACAGATACGCAGTATTTT	CASSARQGLPTDTQYF
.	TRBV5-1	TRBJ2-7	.	TGCGCCAGCAGCTTGGGGACAGCGGGATACGAGCAGTACTTC	CASSLGTAGYEQYF
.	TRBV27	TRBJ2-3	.	TGTGCCAGCAGTGGCGGGACCCGCACAGATACGCAGTATTTT	CASSGGTRTDTQYF
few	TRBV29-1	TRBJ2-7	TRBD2	TGCAGCGTTTCTAGCGGCTACGAGCAGTACTTC	CSVSSGYEQYF
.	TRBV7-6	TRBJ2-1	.	TGTGCCAGCAGCTCTCAGGGGTATGAGCAGTTCTTC	CASSSQGYEQFF
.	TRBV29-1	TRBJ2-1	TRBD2	TGCAGCGCTAAGGGACTAGCGGGAATAAGCTCCTACAATGAGCAGTTCTTC	CSAKGLAGISSYNEQFF
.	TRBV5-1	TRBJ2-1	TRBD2	TGCGCCAGCAGCGCGGCGGCTAGCGGGGGCCCGAGCTCCTACAATGAGCAGTTCTTC	CASSAAASGGPSSYNEQFF
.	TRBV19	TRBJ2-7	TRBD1	TGTGCCAGTAGCTCATCCGGGACAGGGGGCGAGCAGTACTTC	CASSSSGTGGEQYF
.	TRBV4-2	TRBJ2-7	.	TGTGCCAGCAGCCAAGCCGGCGGCCAGCAGTACTTC	CASSQAGGQQYF
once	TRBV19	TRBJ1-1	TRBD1	TGTGCCAGTAGTATGGAAGGGGGCTACACTGAAGCTTTCTTT	CASSMEGGYTEAFF
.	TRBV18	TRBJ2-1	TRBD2	TGTGTCAGCTCACCTCTAGCGGGGGGAAGTAATGAGCAGTTCTTC	CVSSPLAGGSNEQFF
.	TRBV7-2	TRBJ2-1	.	TGTGCCAGCAGCCTTTGGGGGCTAGCATATGAGCAGTTCTTC	CASSLWGLAYEQFF
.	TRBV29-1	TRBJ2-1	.	TGCAGCGTTGACCCACTGGGGGCGGGAGATTACGGTGAGCAGTTCTTC	CSVDPLGAGDYGEQFF
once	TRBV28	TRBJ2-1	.	TGTGCCAGCAGTTCGGACTTCTACAATGAGCAGTTCTTC	CASSSDFYNEQFF
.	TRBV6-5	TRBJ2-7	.	TGTGCCAGCAGTTACTCCAGGGGCCCCGCCTACGAGCAGTACTTC	CASSYSRGPAYEQYF
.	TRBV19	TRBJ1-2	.	TGTGCCAGTACAGGAGGCTATGGCTACACCTTC	CASTGGYGYTF
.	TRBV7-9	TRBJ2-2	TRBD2	TGTGCCAGCAGCCCACGGGGGGACGGGGAGCTGTTTTTT	CASSPRGDGELFF
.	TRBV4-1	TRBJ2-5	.	TGCGCCAGCAGCCAGTGGCAGAAAGAGACCCAGTACTTC	CASSQWQKETQYF
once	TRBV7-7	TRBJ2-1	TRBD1	TGTGCCAGCAGCTTGGGACAGGGAGGGAATGAGCAGTTCTTC	CASSLGQGGNEQFF
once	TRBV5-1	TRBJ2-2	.	TGCGCCAGCAGCTTATGGACAGAAAACACCGGGGAGCTGTTTTTT	CASSLWTENTGELFF
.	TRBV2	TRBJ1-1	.	TGTGCCAGCAGTAAAGACAGCCCTTTGAACACTGAAGCTTTCTTT	CASSKDSPLNTEAFF
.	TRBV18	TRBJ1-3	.	TGTGCCAGCTCACCAGCCGCCGTCAGGGGCTCTGGAAACACCATATATTTT	CASSPAAVRGSGNTIYF